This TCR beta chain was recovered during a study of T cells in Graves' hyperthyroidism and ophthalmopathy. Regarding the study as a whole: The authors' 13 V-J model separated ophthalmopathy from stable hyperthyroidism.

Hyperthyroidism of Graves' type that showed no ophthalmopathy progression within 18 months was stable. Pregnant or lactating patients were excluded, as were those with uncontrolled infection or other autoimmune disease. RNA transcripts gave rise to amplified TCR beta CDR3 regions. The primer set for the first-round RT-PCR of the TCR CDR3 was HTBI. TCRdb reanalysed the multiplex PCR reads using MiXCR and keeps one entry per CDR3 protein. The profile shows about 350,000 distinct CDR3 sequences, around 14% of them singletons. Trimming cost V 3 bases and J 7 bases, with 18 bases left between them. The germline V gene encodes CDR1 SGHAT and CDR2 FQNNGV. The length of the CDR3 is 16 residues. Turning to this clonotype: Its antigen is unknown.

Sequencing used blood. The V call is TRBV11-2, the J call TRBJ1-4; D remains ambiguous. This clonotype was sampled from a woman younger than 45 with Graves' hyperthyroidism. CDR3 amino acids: CASSFKRVSFPEKLFF. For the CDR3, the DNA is TGTGCCAGCAGCTTTAAAAGGGTGTCTTTCCCTGAAAAACTGTTTTTT.